The 9 T cell receptor beta chains below were found in one sample sequenced in a study of cytomegalovirus exposure and HLA in healthy donors. With 60 Vbeta and 13 Jbeta primers, the PCR was carried out. Method: immunoSEQ multiplex PCR; TCRdb's copy keeps in-frame clones and lacks some. This sample has fewer than 150,000 clones; 73% occur once, and the top ten carry approximately 15%. Sequencing was done on a sample of PBMCs. The receptor set was obtained from a human donor in good health.

The J gene is TRBJ2-3, the V gene TRBV9; TRBD2 matches at 10 bases. The CDR3 contains 16 residues. V was pared by 1 base and J by 0 bases, with 2 bases of the junction left unmatched. Germline V gene lookup returns CDR1 SGDLS and CDR2 YYNGEE. CDR3 DNA sequence: TGTGCCAGCAGCGTATCGGGACTAGCGAGCACAGATACGCAGTATTTT. Residues: CASSVSGLASTDTQYF.

V gene TRBV6-5 combines with J gene TRBJ2-5; 11 nucleotides match TRBD2. The V and J ends lost 4 bases and 4 bases, in that order; junction bases with no gene match: 8. The CDR3 extends over 16 amino acids. Germline V lookup: CDR1 MNHEY, CDR2 SVGAGI. The CDR3 nucleotides read TGTGCCAGCAGTTCCCTGTTAGCGGGGGGGGCAGAGACCCAGTACTTC. Amino acids: CASSSLLAGGAETQYF.

This clone showed up just once. This chain connects TRBV7-8 to TRBJ1-5; D is uncertain. The length of the CDR3 is 12 residues. V was cut by 2 bases and J by 4 bases, with 3 bases left in between. Germline V gives CDR1 SGHVS, CDR2 FQNEAQ. The CDR3 loop reads CASSLYNQPQHF. CDR3 bases: TGTGCCAGCAGCTTATATAATCAGCCCCAGCATTTT.

Only one count was recorded for this clone. This chain connects TRBV11-3 to TRBJ2-2, with 12 bases identical to TRBD2. The CDR3 has 15 amino acids. Germline V gene data show CDR1 as SGHNT and CDR2 as YENEEA. J lost 7 bases, V lost 5 bases, and 5 bases had no gene match. The CDR3 DNA reads TGTGCCAGCAGCGCTAGCGGGAGGGCTAGCGGGGAGCTGTTTTTT. This gives the protein CASSASGRASGELFF.

This clone was counted a few times. The chain couples TRBV6-5 to TRBJ2-7, with no clear D. V lost 0 bases, J lost 5 bases, and 11 bases lay in between. Germline V gene lookup returns CDR1 MNHEY and CDR2 SVGAGI. This CDR3 has 14 amino acids. The chain's CDR3 is CASSYSPRFNEQYF. In DNA, the CDR3 is TGTGCCAGCAGTTACTCTCCCAGGTTCAACGAGCAGTACTTC.

J is TRBJ2-3 and V is TRBV15; D is undetermined. Looked up from germline, CDR1 is LNHNV and CDR2 is YYDKDF (reference sequence). This CDR3 has 15 amino acids. V was cut by 7 bases and J by 2 bases, with 16 bases left in between. The CDR3 loop reads CATTLGSAYTDTQYF. The DNA of the CDR3 is TGTGCCACCACCCTAGGCTCGGCCTACACAGATACGCAGTATTTT.

The chain joins TRBV4-1 to TRBJ1-5, with D unresolved. The germline V and J ends were trimmed by 0 bases and 1 base, with 10 bases remaining between them. This CDR3 has 16 amino acids. Germline CDR1 is MGHRA and CDR2 is YSYEKL. The CDR3 nucleotides are TGCGCCAGCAGCCAAGATGCGGTGAAAAGCAATCAGCCCCAGCATTTT. Encoded protein: CASSQDAVKSNQPQHF.

The rearrangement uses TRBV7-3 and TRBJ2-3, with TRBD1 identical over 7 bases. There are 14 residues in the CDR3. With 5 bases clipped from V and 1 base from J, the junction kept 3 bases outside the gene matches. From germline, CDR1 is SGHTA and CDR2 FQGTGA. DNA for the CDR3: TGTGCCAGCAGCCAAGGACAGGGCACAGATACGCAGTATTTT. It translates to CASSQGQGTDTQYF.

The rearrangement links TRBV5-4 to TRBJ2-5; D may be TRBD1 (7 bases). This CDR3 is 14 amino acids long. Per germline, CDR1 SGHNT and CDR2 YYREEE (reference sequence). The germline V and J ends were trimmed by 0 bases and 4 bases, with 10 bases remaining between them. CDR3 residues: CASSLGQGLETQYF. The CDR3 DNA follows: TGTGCCAGCAGCTTGGGACAGGGACTAGAGACCCAGTACTTC.